The 13 T cell receptor beta chains reported below all come from one sample, sequenced in a study of response to subunit inactivated influenza vaccine. TCRdb redid the calling of the RT-PCR reads with MiXCR, one entry per CDR3 protein. The profile covers about 830,000 distinct CDR3 sequences, with 18% appearing a single time and under 13% taken by the ten largest. The starting material was PBMCs from blood, obtained 5 days after vaccination. The receptors were sampled from a man aged 50 to 59 who received an inactivated influenza vaccine.

The V call is TRBV18, the J call TRBJ2-5, with 13 bases lining up with TRBD2. This CDR3 has 15 amino acids. J gave up 5 bases and V 4 bases, and 4 bases lay outside the gene matches. Germline assignment: CDR1 KGHSH and CDR2 LQKENI. The CDR3 region has the DNA TGTGCCAGCTCACAGACTAGCGGGAGGTTGGAGACCCAGTACTTC. Translated: CASSQTSGRLETQYF.

The sample holds many counts of this clonotype. The V gene is TRBV11-2, the J gene TRBJ2-2; TRBD2 might be the D (7 bases). Germline V gene lookup returns CDR1 SGHAT and CDR2 FQNNGV. The V end was cut by 1 base, the J end by 0 bases, with 18 bases between. The CDR3 length is 19 residues. CDR3 nucleotides: TGTGCCAGCAGCTTAGTGGTGACGGGGGGCCACGCGAACACCGGGGAGCTGTTTTTT. This encodes CASSLVVTGGHANTGELFF.

This sequence joins TRBV25-1 and TRBJ2-3; no reliable D call. The length of the CDR3 is 16 residues. Germline V gene lookup returns CDR1 MGHDK and CDR2 SYGVNS. The V and J ends lost 5 bases and 2 bases respectively, with 17 bases between them. In DNA form, the CDR3 reads TGTGCCAGCAGTCCCCCCGGTTCCTCGAACACAGATACGCAGTATTTT. Translated: CASSPPGSSNTDTQYF.

The chain uses TRBV29-1 and TRBJ2-5; D possibly corresponds to TRBD1 (6 bases). CDR1 and CDR2 from the germline V gene are SQVTM and ANQGSEA. The V and J ends lost 7 bases and 5 bases respectively, with 17 bases between them. The length of the CDR3 is 13 residues. The CDR3 sequence is CSGGSQGSETQYF. The CDR3 DNA is TGCAGCGGCGGCTCGCAGGGGTCGGAGACCCAGTACTTC.

The J gene is TRBJ2-2, the V gene TRBV4-3, with TRBD2 matching 9 bases. The length of the CDR3 is 16 residues. Per germline, CDR1 LGHNA and CDR2 YSLEER. J was trimmed by 5 bases and V by 0 bases; bases with no gene match: 4. The CDR3 loop reads CASSQDLAGSTGELFF. The CDR3 DNA reads TGCGCCAGCAGCCAAGATCTAGCGGGATCTACCGGGGAGCTGTTTTTT.

This chain connects TRBV20-1 to TRBJ1-5; the match to TRBD1 covers 9 bases. Germline V gives CDR1 DFQATT, CDR2 SNEGSKA (reference sequence). The CDR3 extends over 17 amino acids. Unmatched junction bases numbered 14, after V lost 4 bases and J lost 4 bases. The CDR3 DNA is TGCAGTGCTACCTACAGGGGGCCCTGGGCCCAAAATCAGCCCCAGCATTTT. The encoded protein is CSATYRGPWAQNQPQHF.

A few counts support this clonotype. The chain recombines TRBV30 with TRBJ2-2; D might be TRBD2 (5 bases). Trimming shortened V by 1 base and J by 1 base, and 13 bases separated the two germline ends. The CDR3 is 16 residues long. The germline gives CDR1 GTSNPN, CDR2 SVGIG (reference sequence). CDR3 sequence reads: CAWSGTRTWNTGELFF. The CDR3 nucleotides are TGTGCCTGGAGTGGGACTCGGACCTGGAACACCGGGGAGCTGTTTTTT.

This chain uses TRBV3-1 with TRBJ2-7; a possible D gene is TRBD1 (5 bases). The CDR3 is 13 residues long. Trimming pared 1 base from V and 6 bases from J, leaving 10 bases between. Germline loops: CDR1 LGHDT, CDR2 YNNKEL (reference sequence). The CDR3 bases are TGTGCCAGCAGCCAAGTAAGGGGATCCGAGCAGTACTTC. Amino acids: CASSQVRGSEQYF.

This clonotype was detected only a few times. V gene TRBV6-5 combines with J gene TRBJ2-1; D may match TRBD1 or TRBD2 (5 bases each). The CDR3 contains 14 residues. Per the germline V gene, CDR1 is MNHEY and CDR2 is SVGAGI. With 2 bases removed from V and 10 bases from J, the gap between germline ends came to 15 bases. CDR3 bases: TGTGCCAGCAGTTACCAGGGAGAGGGGTGGGAGCAGTTCTTC. Translation gives CASSYQGEGWEQFF.

This clonotype showed up just a few times. The chain has TRBV12-3 or TRBV12-4 and TRBJ1-2; 8 bases map to TRBD1. There are 15 residues in the CDR3. V gave up 2 bases and J gave up 4 bases; unmatched junction bases: 6. In DNA form, the CDR3 reads TGTGCCAGCAGTTTATCGGCAGGGGGCACCTATGGCTACACCTTC. Amino acid sequence: CASSLSAGGTYGYTF.

This clonotype was observed many times. The rearrangement uses TRBV5-5 and TRBJ2-1; either TRBD1 or TRBD2 may supply D (5 bases each). Germline V gives CDR1 SGHKS, CDR2 YYEKEE (reference sequence). The CDR3 consists of 14 residues. Trimming stripped 2 bases from V and 7 bases from J, with 13 bases between. This CDR3 is CASSFGTRGNEQFF. The DNA for the CDR3 is TGTGCCAGCAGCTTCGGGACGAGGGGTAATGAGCAGTTCTTC.

This clonotype was seen only a few times. The chain uses TRBV20-1 and TRBJ1-6, with D perhaps matching TRBD1 (6 bases). Trimming shortened V by 4 bases and J by 3 bases, and 10 bases separated the two germline ends. CDR3 length: 14 residues. The V gene's germline CDR1 is DFQATT and CDR2 SNEGSKA (reference sequence). The CDR3 protein is CSATAQGYNSPLHF. CDR3 sequence (DNA): TGCAGTGCTACCGCACAGGGCTATAATTCACCCCTCCACTTT.

This clonotype has more than one count but fewer than ten. The chain recombines TRBV15 with TRBJ1-3; TRBD1 might be the D (6 bases). The germline gives CDR1 LNHNV, CDR2 YYDKDF (reference sequence). CDR3 length: 14 residues. V gave up 9 bases and J gave up 1 base, with 13 bases separating them. The CDR3 sequence: CATARTASGNTIYF. As DNA, the CDR3 is TGTGCCACTGCGAGGACAGCATCTGGAAACACCATATATTTT.